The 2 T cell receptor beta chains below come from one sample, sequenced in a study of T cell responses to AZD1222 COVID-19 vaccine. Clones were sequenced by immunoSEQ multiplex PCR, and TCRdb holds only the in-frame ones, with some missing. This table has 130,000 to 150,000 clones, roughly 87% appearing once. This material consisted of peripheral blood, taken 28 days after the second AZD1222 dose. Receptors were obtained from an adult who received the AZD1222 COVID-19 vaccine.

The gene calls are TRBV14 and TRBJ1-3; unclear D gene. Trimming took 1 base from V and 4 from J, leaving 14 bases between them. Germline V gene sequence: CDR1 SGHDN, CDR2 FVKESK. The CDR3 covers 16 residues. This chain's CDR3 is CASSQVTRSAGNTIYF. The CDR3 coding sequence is TGTGCCAGCAGCCAAGTAACGAGGAGCGCCGGAAACACCATATATTTT.

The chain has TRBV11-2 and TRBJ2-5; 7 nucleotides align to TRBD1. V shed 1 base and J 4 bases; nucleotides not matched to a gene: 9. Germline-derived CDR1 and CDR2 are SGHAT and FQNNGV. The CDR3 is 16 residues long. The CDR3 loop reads CASSLVLQGLGETQYF. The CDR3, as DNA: TGTGCCAGCAGCTTAGTTCTACAGGGGTTAGGAGAGACCCAGTACTTC.